These 32 T cell receptor beta chains originate from one sample sequenced in a study of T-cell reconstitution after alpha-beta-depleted transplantation in children. Preparation of the TCRbeta library was carried out with unique molecular identifiers. TCRdb called the PCR reads again in MiXCR, with one record for every CDR3 protein. The profile covers hundreds of thousands of distinct CDR3 sequences, with 10% to 15% appearing a single time and 0.79% taken by the ten largest. Sequencing used PBMCs, obtained before TCRalphabeta/CD19-depleted stem cell transplant. The receptors were gathered from a girl aged 2-15 years with congenital amegakaryocytic thrombocytopenia, due to receive a stem cell transplant.

The CDR3 coding sequence is TGTGCCAGCAGCTTCGGTGTAGTAGCGGGAAACGAGCAGTACTTC. It is translated as CASSFGVVAGNEQYF. The V call is TRBV7-9, the J call TRBJ2-7, with 8 bases identical to TRBD2. Germline V gene data show CDR1 as SEHNR and CDR2 as FQNEAQ (reference sequence). This CDR3 region has 15 residues. Unmatched junction bases numbered 9, after V lost 3 bases and J lost 5 bases.

In its sample, this clonotype was seen many times. The rearrangement links TRBV20-1 to TRBJ2-1; D is possibly TRBD2 (5 bases). Germline V gives CDR1 DFQATT, CDR2 SNEGSKA (reference sequence). V was shortened by 2 bases and J by 4 bases, with 9 bases between the two germline ends. The CDR3 runs to 13 residues. The CDR3 protein is CSARRLQYNEQFF. CDR3 coding DNA: TGCAGTGCTAGACGACTACAGTACAATGAGCAGTTCTTC.

The rearrangement joins TRBV6-4 to TRBJ2-7; no reliable D call. The germline CDR1 and CDR2 sequences are MRHNA and SNTAGT. This CDR3 comprises 11 residues. The V end was cut by 11 bases, the J end by 3 bases, with 11 bases between. The CDR3 DNA is TGTGCCCGCGTCCAGAACTACGAGCAGTACTTC. This encodes CARVQNYEQYF.

The chain has TRBV29-1 and TRBJ2-1, with D perhaps being TRBD1 or TRBD2 (5 bases each). Germline V gene lookup returns CDR1 SQVTM and CDR2 ANQGSEA. V was cut by 4 bases and J by 5 bases, with 18 bases left in between. The CDR3 has 15 amino acids. The DNA of the CDR3 is TGCAGCGTTGTGGGTGGGACCGACCAGGACAATGAGCAGTTCTTC. Amino acids: CSVVGGTDQDNEQFF.

The chain recombines TRBV7-2 with TRBJ2-5; 11 nucleotides agree with TRBD2. The CDR3 spans 16 residues. V dropped 1 base and J dropped 7; count of bases not matched to a gene: 8. Germline values: CDR1 SGHTA, CDR2 FQGNSA. Written as DNA, the CDR3 is TGTGCCAGCAGCTTAGTAGGGACTAGCGGTTCAGGGACCCAGTACTTC. Its translation is CASSLVGTSGSGTQYF.

This clonotype was observed many times. The chain couples TRBV4-1 to TRBJ2-3; no clear D. Germline lookup yields CDR1 MGHRA and CDR2 YSYEKL. Trimming removed 1 base at V and 1 base at J, with 9 bases between. This CDR3 has 15 residues. CDR3 residues: CASSQVRARTDTQYF. CDR3 DNA: TGCGCCAGCAGCCAAGTTCGGGCCCGCACAGATACGCAGTATTTT.

The V call is TRBV10-3, the J call TRBJ2-7; D might be TRBD1 (6 bases). Germline V gene lookup returns CDR1 ENHRY and CDR2 SYGVKD. The V end was cut by 2 bases, the J end by 3 bases, with 11 bases between. The CDR3 has 14 amino acids. The CDR3 nucleotides read TGTGCCATCAGTGAGCGGGTCAGGGGCTACGAGCAGTACTTC. Translation gives CAISERVRGYEQYF.

This clonotype appeared a single time. CDR3 nucleotide sequence: TGTGCCTGGAGTGCAAGCGGGGGGCCAGATACGCAGTATTTT. Translating gives CAWSASGGPDTQYF. The rearrangement joins TRBV30 to TRBJ2-3; 9 nucleotides line up with TRBD2. The germline CDR1 and CDR2 sequences are GTSNPN and SVGIG (reference sequence). The V gene end was trimmed by 1 base and the J gene end by 4 bases; junction bases not matched to a gene: 3. The CDR3 is made up of 14 amino acids.

Comments on this clonotype: A much more abundant neighbour one base away suggests this may be a read error. The chain combines TRBV5-5 with TRBJ2-3, with D possibly being TRBD1 or TRBD2 (5 bases each). This CDR3 region has 15 residues. V dropped 4 bases and J dropped 1 base, with 13 bases sitting between them. Germline CDR1 reads SGHKS; CDR2 reads YYEKEE (reference sequence). The CDR3 coding sequence is TGTGCCAGCAGCCCCCGGGGCAGGGGCACAGATACGCAGTATTTT. It encodes CASSPRGRGTDTQYF.

The rearrangement uses TRBV7-9 and TRBJ1-5; D not resolved. This CDR3 spans 14 amino acids. The germline V and J ends were trimmed by 3 bases and 6 bases, with 12 bases remaining between them. Germline V gene lookup returns CDR1 SEHNR and CDR2 FQNEAQ (reference sequence). The CDR3, as DNA: TGTGCCAGCAGCTTGGATGGCGGCCCTCAGCCCCAGCATTTT. This gives the protein CASSLDGGPQPQHF.

Turning to this clonotype: A much larger clone is a single base away; this may be a read error. This sequence joins TRBV10-3 and TRBJ2-7, with a tentative D call TRBD2 (5 bases). The CDR3 consists of 13 residues. V gave up 3 bases and J gave up 9 bases, with 15 bases separating them. Germline V gene data show CDR1 as ENHRY and CDR2 as SYGVKD. The CDR3: CAISDPQVSGQYF. The CDR3 nucleotides are TGTGCCATCAGTGATCCCCAGGTGAGCGGGCAGTACTTC.

This clonotype appeared many times. The chain links TRBV20-1 to TRBJ2-5; D ambiguous. CDR1 is DFQATT, CDR2 SNEGSKA, per germline (reference sequence). V lost 4 bases, J lost 2 bases, and 5 bases lay in between. The CDR3 runs 11 residues. The CDR3 nucleotides are TGCAGTGCTACCTCTCAAGAGACCCAGTACTTC. Residues: CSATSQETQYF.

This clonotype showed up many times. The J gene is TRBJ2-5, the V gene TRBV20-1, with 9 nucleotides matching TRBD2. V trimming: 3 bases; J trimming: 2 bases; junction bases outside the gene matches: 4. The germline gives CDR1 DFQATT, CDR2 SNEGSKA (reference sequence). The CDR3 loop spans 14 amino acids. CDR3 coding DNA: TGCAGTGCTAGGAGACTAGCGGCTCAAGAGACCCAGTACTTC. As protein: CSARRLAAQETQYF.

This clonotype has at least ten counts. Germline and junction disagree at one end, which may indicate a read error. This sequence joins TRBV7-9 and TRBJ1-5; D not resolved. The CDR3 has 14 amino acids. CDR1 and CDR2 (germline): SEHNR, FQNEAQ (reference sequence). CDR3 sequence: CSSSPRGIEQPQHF. The DNA of the CDR3 is TGTTCCAGCAGCCCACGGGGAATAGAACAGCCCCAGCATTTT.

In regard to this clonotype: One junction end disagrees with the germline gene, perhaps due to a read error. V is TRBV6-5 and J is TRBJ2-7, with TRBD2 matching over 7 bases. The CDR3 is 16 amino acids. Germline V CDR1 and CDR2: MNHEY, SVGAGI. CDR3 region: CASSYSLGGRSYEPYF. The DNA of the CDR3 is TGTGCCAGCAGTTACTCGTTGGGGGGGAGGTCCTACGAGCCGTACTTC.

There are many counts of this clonotype. In nucleotides, the CDR3 is TGCAGTGCTAGAAAGCGGGAGTATCGTAGTGAGCAGTTCTTC. It specifies CSARKREYRSEQFF. The V call is TRBV20-1, the J call TRBJ2-1; TRBD2 matches at 8 bases. V shed 2 bases and J 9 bases; nucleotides not matched to a gene: 9. There are 14 residues in the CDR3. Germline CDR1 is DFQATT and CDR2 is SNEGSKA (reference sequence).

This clonotype was counted a few times. A read error may produce the germline difference seen at one junction end. This chain links TRBV6-1 with TRBJ2-5; possibly TRBD1 or TRBD2 for D (8 bases each). Germline V CDR1 and CDR2: MNHNS, SASEGT. The CDR3 totals 19 residues. In DNA, the CDR3 is TGTGCCAGCCGTGAAAATACAGGGGGTGGTAGCGGGAACCAAGAGACCCAGTACTTC. The encoded protein is CASRENTGGGSGNQETQYF.

This clonotype was observed a few times. The chain's CDR3 is CASSYGGLAEGNEQFF. The CDR3 nucleotides are TGTGCCAGCAGTTATGGTGGACTAGCGGAGGGAAATGAGCAGTTCTTC. This chain joins TRBV6-5 and TRBJ2-1; the match to TRBD2 covers 10 bases. Germline CDR1 is MNHEY and CDR2 is SVGAGI. The CDR3 contains 16 residues. J gave up 7 bases and V 3 bases, and 9 bases lay outside the gene matches.

This clonotype was picked up many times. The rearrangement uses TRBV18 and TRBJ2-2; 8 bases line up with TRBD1. The germline CDR1 and CDR2 sequences are KGHSH and LQKENI. The V segment lost 1 base and the J segment 6 bases; nucleotides outside the gene matches: 4. The CDR3 spans 15 residues. CDR3: CASSPRRTGPGELFF. The DNA for the CDR3 is TGTGCCAGCTCACCACGAAGGACAGGGCCCGGGGAGCTGTTTTTT.

This chain uses TRBV20-1 with TRBJ2-1; 11 bases map to TRBD2. Looked up from germline, CDR1 is DFQATT and CDR2 is SNEGSKA (reference sequence). The CDR3 has 15 amino acids. The junction had 8 bases not matched to a gene; V was cut back by 6 bases and J by 4 bases. The CDR3 sequence: CSAGMTSGEYNEQFF. The CDR3, as DNA: TGCAGTGCGGGGATGACTAGCGGGGAATACAATGAGCAGTTCTTC.

In its sample, this clonotype was seen a few times. The gene calls are TRBV20-1 and TRBJ2-1, with 8 bases that match TRBD2. The CDR3 totals 16 residues. In germline, CDR1 is DFQATT, CDR2 SNEGSKA (reference sequence). With V trimmed by 6 bases and J by 1 base, 11 bases remained unmatched. This chain's CDR3 is CSAYHTSGFSYNEQFF. CDR3 in DNA: TGCAGTGCCTATCATACTAGCGGTTTTTCCTACAATGAGCAGTTCTTC.

This clonotype was seen repeatedly, ten times or more. J is TRBJ1-2 and V is TRBV25-1; 7 positions match TRBD1. The CDR3 sequence is 15 residues long. J lost 6 bases, V lost 7 bases, and 14 bases had no gene match. Looked up from germline, CDR1 is MGHDK and CDR2 is SYGVNS. CDR3 sequence (DNA): TGTGCCAGCACGATCGCCGGGACAGAGGCCGATGGCTACACCTTC. This sequence encodes CASTIAGTEADGYTF.

This clonotype was detected only a few times. CDR3 sequence (DNA): TGTGCCAGCAGCCCCCGGGGGACAAAAGAAGAGACCCAGTACTTC. Translated: CASSPRGTKEETQYF. This chain links TRBV7-6 with TRBJ2-5; D is perhaps TRBD1 or TRBD2 (6 bases each). Trimming took 5 bases from V and 3 from J, leaving 16 bases between them. Looked up from germline, CDR1 is SGHVS and CDR2 is FNYEAQ. The CDR3 contains 15 residues.

This clonotype was observed many times. The chain uses TRBV12-3 or TRBV12-4 and TRBJ1-1; 9 bases map to TRBD1. There are 16 residues in the CDR3. V shed 6 bases, J shed 4 bases, and the junction held 12 bases outside the gene matches. CDR3 nucleotides: TGTGCCAGCAGCCCCACAGGGGGCTTCTTTTCCACTGAAGCTTTCTTT. This gives the protein CASSPTGGFFSTEAFF.

The chain is built from TRBV7-2 and TRBJ2-3, with TRBD2 matching 8 bases. Germline CDR1 is SGHTA and CDR2 is FQGNSA. V dropped 8 bases and J dropped 1; count of bases not matched to a gene: 11. The CDR3 runs to 16 residues. CDR3 region: CASPRVSGTRTDTQYF. The CDR3 DNA follows: TGTGCCAGCCCGCGGGTTAGCGGGACCCGCACAGATACGCAGTATTTT.

This clonotype was seen many times. The chain carries TRBV5-6 and TRBJ1-2; 11 nucleotides agree with TRBD1. Germline V gene lookup returns CDR1 SGHDT and CDR2 YYEEEE. V dropped 0 bases and J dropped 2; count of bases not matched to a gene: 3. The CDR3 contains 16 residues. The CDR3 nucleotides read TGTGCCAGCAGCTTGGCTGGGACAGGGGGAAACTATGGCTACACCTTC. It translates to CASSLAGTGGNYGYTF.

The rearrangement uses TRBV2 and TRBJ2-3; D might be TRBD2 (5 bases). The CDR3 consists of 20 residues. V shed 5 bases and J shed 1 base, with 28 bases lying between them. Germline-derived CDR1 and CDR2 are SNHLY and FYNNEI. The CDR3, as DNA: TGTGCCAGCAGTCCGCCTAGCTTTTTAGATGCGGGCCCCCGCACAGATACGCAGTATTTT. As protein: CASSPPSFLDAGPRTDTQYF.

This clonotype was seen many times. Here the CDR3 DNA reads TGTGCCAGCATGTACAGGACTAGCCCCGAACCCTACGAGCAGTACTTC. Its translation: CASMYRTSPEPYEQYF. V usage is TRBV2 and J usage is TRBJ2-7, with TRBD2 matching over 8 bases. The CDR3 is made up of 16 amino acids. Germline-derived CDR1 and CDR2 are SNHLY and FYNNEI. J was trimmed by 2 bases and V by 7 bases; bases with no gene match: 13.

This chain joins TRBV12-3 or TRBV12-4 and TRBJ1-5; D call uncertain. The CDR3 is 15 amino acids. Trimming cost V 2 bases and J 0 bases, with 8 bases left between them. CDR3 sequence: CASSLSVNSNQPQHF. Written as DNA, the CDR3 is TGTGCCAGCAGTTTATCAGTTAATAGCAATCAGCCCCAGCATTTT.

At least ten counts were recorded for this clonotype. The genes are TRBV20-1 and TRBJ2-3, with 8 positions matching TRBD1. V lost 4 bases and J lost 4; bases outside the gene matches: 4. The CDR3 is 13 amino acids. CDR1 and CDR2 from the germline V gene are DFQATT and SNEGSKA (reference sequence). CDR3 in DNA: TGCAGTGCTACCAGGGGGCAGGCAGATACGCAGTATTTT. This sequence encodes CSATRGQADTQYF.

With regard to this clonotype: A much more abundant neighbour one base away suggests this may be a read error. The J gene is TRBJ2-2, the V gene TRBV29-1, with D uncertain. The germline CDR1 and CDR2 sequences are SQVTM and ANQGSEA. The CDR3 contains 11 residues. Trimming pared 4 bases from V and 1 base from J, leaving 1 base between. CDR3 amino acids: CSVVNTGELFF. Written as DNA, the CDR3 is TGCAGCGTTGTGAACACCGGGGAGCTGTTTTTT.

This clonotype was detected ten times or more. The chain has TRBV29-1 and TRBJ2-7; a weak D match, TRBD2 (6 bases). Trimming left V 3 bases short and J 5 bases short, with 14 bases between. The CDR3 spans 13 residues. CDR1 is SQVTM, CDR2 ANQGSEA, per germline. CDR3 coding DNA: TGCAGCGTTGATACCACGGGGGTCGACGAGCAGTACTTC. Amino acid sequence: CSVDTTGVDEQYF.